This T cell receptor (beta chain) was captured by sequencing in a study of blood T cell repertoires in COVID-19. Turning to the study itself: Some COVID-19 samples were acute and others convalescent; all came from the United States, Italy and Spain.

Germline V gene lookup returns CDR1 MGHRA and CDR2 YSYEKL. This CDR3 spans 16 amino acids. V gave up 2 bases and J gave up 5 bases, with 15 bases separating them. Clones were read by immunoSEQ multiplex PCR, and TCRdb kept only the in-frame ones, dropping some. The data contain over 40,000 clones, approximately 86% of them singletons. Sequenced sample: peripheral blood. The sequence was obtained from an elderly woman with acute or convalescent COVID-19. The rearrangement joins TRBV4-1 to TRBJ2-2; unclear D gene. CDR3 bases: TGCGCCAGCAGCCAAAATGGCGCAATCGGGACCGGGGAGCTGTTTTTT. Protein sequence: CASSQNGAIGTGELFF.